Presented here are 31 T cell receptor beta chains from one specimen sequenced in a study of T cells in Graves' hyperthyroidism and ophthalmopathy. RNA transcripts served as the template for amplifying TCR beta CDR3 regions. The primer set for the first-round RT-PCR of the TCR CDR3 was HTBI. TCRdb called the multiplex PCR reads again in MiXCR, with one record for every CDR3 protein. The sample lists about 180,000 distinct CDR3 sequences, around 15% seen once, with 25% to 30% in the top ten. The sequencing input was blood. Receptors originate from a woman aged 45-59 years with Graves' hyperthyroidism.

As to this clonotype: This may stem from a read error, because a much larger clone lies one nucleotide away. The rearrangement links TRBV6-1 to TRBJ1-2; weak D call: TRBD1 (6 bases). Trimming removed 6 bases from V and 3 bases from J, with 8 bases in between. Germline assignment: CDR1 MNHNS and CDR2 SASEGT. CDR3 size: 12 residues. The CDR3 nucleotides read TGTGCCAGCAGACGGGGGCACTATGGCTACACCTTC. It yields the protein CASRRGHYGYTF.

In its sample, this clonotype was seen many times. The rearrangement joins TRBV28 to TRBJ2-7, with 10 positions matching TRBD2. Germline CDR1 and CDR2: MDHEN and SYDVKM. J gave up 0 bases and V 3 bases, and 5 bases lay outside the gene matches. CDR3 length: 16 amino acids. In DNA form, the CDR3 reads TGTGCCAGCAGTTTTTCTCTAGCGGGGGTCTCCTACGAGCAGTACTTC. Encoded protein: CASSFSLAGVSYEQYF.

The CDR3 reads CASSYEQGGSYEQYF. The DNA for the CDR3 is TGTGCCAGCAGTTACGAACAGGGAGGCTCCTACGAGCAGTACTTC. V and J are TRBV6-2 or TRBV6-3 and TRBJ2-7; D is perhaps TRBD1 or TRBD2 (6 bases each). Germline assignment: CDR1 MNHEY and CDR2 SVGEGT. V was cut by 2 bases and J by 0 bases, with 11 bases left in between. CDR3 length: 15 amino acids.

The chain couples TRBV2 to TRBJ2-7; 7 bases agree with TRBD2. Germline V CDR1 and CDR2: SNHLY, FYNNEI. This CDR3 comprises 12 residues. V trimming: 11 bases; J trimming: 4 bases; junction bases outside the gene matches: 8. The CDR3 DNA is TGTGCCGGTCGGGGGGTCCATTACGAGCAGTACTTC. This translates into CAGRGVHYEQYF. Filled out from reference TRBV2 and TRBJ2-7, the complete variable domain reads EPEVTQTPSHQVTQMGQEVILRCVPISNHLYFYWYRQILGQKVEFLVSFYNNEISEKSEIFDDQFSVERPDGSNFTLKIRSTKLEDSAMYFCAGRGVHYEQYFGPGTRLTVT.

V usage is TRBV9 and J usage is TRBJ1-3; D uncertain. There are 13 residues in the CDR3. Trimming left V 0 bases short and J 5 bases short, with 6 bases between. From germline, CDR1 is SGDLS and CDR2 YYNGEE. For the CDR3, the DNA is TGTGCCAGCAGCGTAGGAAACCGAAACACCATATATTTT. Its translation is CASSVGNRNTIYF.

This clonotype was found many times. This chain links TRBV6-2 or TRBV6-3 with TRBJ2-6; D not certain. V lost 7 bases, J lost 0 bases, and 7 bases lay in between. The CDR3 totals 14 residues. CDR1 is MNHEY, CDR2 SVGEGT, per germline. The CDR3 region has the DNA TGTGCCAGCAAGGGCCCCTCTGGGGCCAACGTCCTGACTTTC. This codes for CASKGPSGANVLTF.

This clonotype was recorded at least ten times. V and J are TRBV19 and TRBJ1-5; D might be TRBD1 (5 bases). This CDR3 comprises 15 residues. The V end lost 7 bases, the J end lost 3 bases, and 16 bases lay between the germline ends. Germline values: CDR1 LNHDA, CDR2 SQIVND (reference sequence). In nucleotides, the CDR3 is TGTGCCAGTACCTCGGATGGGGGGGACAATCAGCCCCAGCATTTT. Translating it yields CASTSDGGDNQPQHF. Full variable domain (remainder filled in from reference TRBV19 and TRBJ1-5): DGGITQSPKYLFRKEGQNVTLSCEQNLNHDAMYWYRQDPGQGLRLIYYSQIVNDFQKGDIAEGYSVSREKKESFPLTVTSAQKNPTAFYLCASTSDGGDNQPQHFGDGTRLSIL.

This clonotype was observed many times. The chain employs TRBV7-2 and TRBJ1-2, with TRBD1 matching over 9 bases. CDR3 size: 13 residues. V lost 6 bases and J lost 4; bases outside the gene matches: 3. Germline loops: CDR1 SGHTA, CDR2 FQGNSA. For the CDR3, the DNA is TGTGCCAGCAGGGGACAGGGTCCCTATGGCTACACCTTC. The encoded protein is CASRGQGPYGYTF.

The V gene is TRBV11-2, the J gene TRBJ1-3, with D perhaps matching TRBD1 (5 bases). CDR1 is SGHAT and CDR2 is FQNNGV in the germline V gene. Trimming left V 0 bases short and J 2 bases short, with 14 bases between. The CDR3 is made up of 17 amino acids. The CDR3 nucleotides are TGTGCCAGCAGCTTAGAAAATAAGGTCAGGGCTGGAAACACCATATATTTT. Protein product: CASSLENKVRAGNTIYF.

This clonotype was counted ten times or more. The chain is built from TRBV7-2 and TRBJ2-1; perhaps TRBD2 as D (5 bases). Germline CDR1 is SGHTA and CDR2 is FQGNSA. The V end lost 3 bases, the J end lost 7 bases, and 7 bases lay between the germline ends. The CDR3 sequence is 12 residues long. The CDR3 DNA follows: TGTGCCAGCAGCTTTAGGAGGAATGAGCAGTTCTTC. As protein: CASSFRRNEQFF. The complete variable domain, with remaining parts taken from reference TRBV7-2 and TRBJ2-1, reads GAGVSQSPSNKVTEKGKDVELRCDPISGHTALYWYRQSLGQGLEFLIYFQGNSAPDKSGLPSDRFSAERTGGSVSTLTIQRTQQEDSAVYLCASSFRRNEQFFGPGTRLTVL.

This clonotype was detected ten times or more. This chain uses TRBV6-1 with TRBJ1-5; D not certain. CDR1 is MNHNS, CDR2 SASEGT, per germline. With 11 bases removed from V and 5 bases from J, the gap between germline ends came to 16 bases. There are 13 residues in the CDR3. CDR3 in amino acids: CASSWSGDQPQHF. DNA of the CDR3: TGTGCCTCCTCTTGGTCGGGAGATCAGCCCCAGCATTTT.

This clonotype appeared a few times. The chain uses TRBV20-1 and TRBJ2-1; 12 nucleotides line up with TRBD2. V shed 4 bases, J shed 2 bases, and the junction held 12 bases outside the gene matches. Germline CDR1 DFQATT, CDR2 SNEGSKA (reference sequence). This CDR3 has 18 amino acids. The CDR3 DNA reads TGCAGTGCTACCCCGGGACTAGCGGGTCCACACACCTACAATGAGCAGTTCTTC. As protein: CSATPGLAGPHTYNEQFF.

Remarks on this clonotype: A junction end diverges from the germline sequence, so it may reflect a read error. The chain combines TRBV28 with TRBJ1-5; D perhaps matches TRBD1 (6 bases). CDR3 length equals 17 residues. CDR1 MDHEN and CDR2 SYDVKM come from the germline V gene. The CDR3 bases are TGCGCCAGCAGTGGGGGGGGGGGGGGGGGGGGCAGTCAGCCCCAGCATTTT. Translation gives CASSGGGGGGGSQPQHF.

This clonotype appeared many times. The J gene is TRBJ1-1, the V gene TRBV12-3 or TRBV12-4; D is possibly TRBD1 (5 bases). The CDR3 covers 13 residues. V was clipped by 3 bases and J by 7 bases, with 12 bases between them. This chain's CDR3 is CASSFLGLGEAFF. CDR3 in DNA: TGTGCCAGCAGTTTCTTGGGACTCGGTGAAGCTTTCTTT.

This clonotype was found many times. The chain recombines TRBV5-4 with TRBJ2-5, with D possibly matching TRBD1 (6 bases). The CDR3 is 14 amino acids. V was trimmed by 5 bases and J by 2 bases, leaving 13 bases between them. The germline CDR1 and CDR2 sequences are SGHNT and YYREEE (reference sequence). CDR3 loop: CASRLAGTQETQYF. The DNA of the CDR3 is TGTGCCAGCAGACTCGCCGGGACACAAGAGACCCAGTACTTC.

In this sample, this clonotype turned up many times. The chain joins TRBV6-1 to TRBJ1-2; D unclear. Trimming removed 1 base from V and 2 bases from J, with 8 bases in between. The CDR3 totals 14 residues. Germline CDR1 MNHNS, CDR2 SASEGT. The CDR3 DNA reads as TGTGCCAGCAGTGAAGGAGGGTCCAACTATGGCTACACCTTC. Its translation: CASSEGGSNYGYTF.

Worth noting for this clonotype: A much more abundant neighbour one base away suggests this may be a read error. Because it lacks the conserved phenylalanine or tryptophan at the end, this CDR3 is likely a read error. The chain joins TRBV20-1 to TRBJ1-5, with 8 bases that match TRBD1. J was trimmed by 4 bases and V by 3 bases; bases with no gene match: 11. The germline CDR1 and CDR2 sequences are DFQATT and SNEGSKA (reference sequence). This CDR3 spans 16 amino acids. CDR3 nucleotide sequence: TGCAGTGCTAGCTCCCTCGGCAGGGGGCAAAATCAGCCCCAGCATTGT. Amino acids: CSASSLGRGQNQPQHC.

This clonotype was found many times. The rearrangement links TRBV5-1 to TRBJ1-5, with TRBD1 identical over 7 bases. The CDR3 is 15 amino acids. After removal of 4 bases from V and 4 bases from J, the junction contained 8 bases not matched to a gene. In germline, CDR1 is SGHRS, CDR2 YFSETQ. The CDR3 region has the DNA TGCGCCAGCAGCCCCGGGGGACAGTGGAATCAGCCCCAGCATTTT. This gives the protein CASSPGGQWNQPQHF. Full variable domain (missing parts from reference TRBV5-1 and TRBJ1-5): KAGVTQTPRYLIKTRGQQVTLSCSPISGHRSVSWYQQTPGQGLQFLFEYFSETQRNKGNFPGRFSGRQFSNSRSEMNVSTLELGDSALYLCASSPGGQWNQPQHFGDGTRLSIL.

The chain has TRBV7-9 and TRBJ1-1; 9 bases map to TRBD1. Looked up from germline, CDR1 is SEHNR and CDR2 is FQNEAQ (reference sequence). V lost 7 bases and J lost 7; bases outside the gene matches: 10. The CDR3 has 14 residues. CDR3 protein: CASKPDRGFGEAFF. Written as DNA, the CDR3 is TGTGCCAGCAAACCGGACAGGGGCTTTGGTGAAGCTTTCTTT. Using reference TRBV7-9 and TRBJ1-1 for the parts outside the CDR3, the full variable domain is DTGVSQNPRHKITKRGQNVTFRCDPISEHNRLYWYRQTLGQGPEFLTYFQNEAQLEKSRLLSDRFSAERPKGSFSTLEIQRTEQGDSAMYLCASKPDRGFGEAFFGQGTRLTVV.

This clonotype showed up just a few times. The chain carries TRBV19 and TRBJ1-1; 7 nucleotides line up with TRBD1. The CDR3 consists of 18 residues. Germline assignment: CDR1 LNHDA and CDR2 SQIVND (reference sequence). V trimming: 7 bases; J trimming: 1 base; junction bases outside the gene matches: 18. CDR3 DNA: TGTGCCAGTAACCCTGGGGGACAGACCCCCCTCAGGAACACTGAAGCTTTCTTT. This encodes CASNPGGQTPLRNTEAFF.

This clonotype was seen at least ten times. The chain has TRBV24-1 and TRBJ2-2, with 9 bases fitting TRBD2. V lost 4 bases, J lost 6 bases, and 8 bases stayed unmatched. The CDR3 length is 16 residues. Germline CDR1 reads KGHDR; CDR2 reads SFDVKD. The chain's CDR3 is CATSDHGTSPSGELFF. CDR3 DNA: TGTGCCACCAGTGACCACGGGACTAGCCCTTCCGGGGAGCTGTTTTTT.

This clonotype appeared many times. This chain uses TRBV6-4 with TRBJ2-2, with a weak D call TRBD1 (6 bases). The CDR3 is 13 amino acids. The ends were cut back, 6 bases at V and 5 bases at J, with 10 bases in the middle. Germline lookup yields CDR1 MRHNA and CDR2 SNTAGT. The CDR3 spells CASRQQGTGELFF. CDR3 coding DNA: TGTGCCAGCAGGCAACAGGGAACCGGGGAGCTGTTTTTT.

This clonotype was observed many times. J is TRBJ2-5 and V is TRBV5-8; D gene unclear. Trimming cost V 0 bases and J 2 bases, with 5 bases left between them. Germline CDR1 reads SGHTS; CDR2 reads YDEGEE. The CDR3 has 13 amino acids. The CDR3 DNA is TGTGCCAGCAGCTTGGCACCTCAAGAGACCCAGTACTTC. Its translation is CASSLAPQETQYF.

This clonotype showed up many times. The genes are TRBV5-5 and TRBJ1-2, with D tentatively TRBD1 (5 bases). CDR3 length: 13 residues. The V gene's germline CDR1 is SGHKS and CDR2 YYEKEE (reference sequence). Trimming took 0 bases from V and 8 from J, leaving 11 bases between them. The CDR3 DNA reads TGTGCCAGCAGCTTGGGGCCCGGGGACGGCTACACCTTC. Protein product: CASSLGPGDGYTF.

Here the CDR3 reads CASSAASGLPQVGQYF. Written as DNA, the CDR3 is TGTGCCAGCAGTGCGGCATCGGGGCTCCCTCAGGTGGGGCAGTACTTC. The chain links TRBV2 to TRBJ2-7, with D possibly being TRBD1 or TRBD2 (5 bases each). Germline V gene lookup returns CDR1 SNHLY and CDR2 FYNNEI. CDR3 size: 16 residues. Trimming left V 4 bases short and J 9 bases short, with 25 bases between.

This clonotype has at least ten counts. The rearrangement uses TRBV11-2 and TRBJ2-1; the D gene is possibly TRBD2 (7 bases). Germline V gives CDR1 SGHAT, CDR2 FQNNGV. Trimming cost V 1 base and J 10 bases, with 8 bases left between them. The CDR3 loop spans 12 amino acids. DNA for the CDR3: TGTGCCAGCAGCTTAGCGGGGGGCGAGCAGTTCTTC. It encodes CASSLAGGEQFF. Combining the CDR3 with reference TRBV11-2 and TRBJ2-1 gives the whole variable domain EAGVAQSPRYKIIEKRQSVAFWCNPISGHATLYWYQQILGQGPKLLIQFQNNGVVDDSQLPKDRFSAERLKGVDSTLKIQPAKLEDSAVYLCASSLAGGEQFFGPGTRLTVL.

The table lists this clonotype with many counts. The gene calls are TRBV9 and TRBJ1-2; D may be TRBD1 (5 bases). The germline V gene encodes CDR1 SGDLS and CDR2 YYNGEE. V gave up 3 bases and J gave up 5 bases, with 14 bases separating them. This CDR3 comprises 14 residues. CDR3: CASSGDQGGYGYTF. The CDR3 DNA is TGTGCCAGCAGCGGGGACCAGGGCGGTTATGGCTACACCTTC. Full variable domain (outside the CDR3, taken from reference TRBV9 and TRBJ1-2): DSGVTQTPKHLITATGQRVTLRCSPRSGDLSVYWYQQSLDQGLQFLIQYYNGEERAKGNILERFSAQQFPDLHSELNLSSLELGDSALYFCASSGDQGGYGYTFGSGTRLTVV.

This clonotype was picked up many times. The rearrangement uses TRBV12-3 or TRBV12-4 and TRBJ1-2; 9 bases agree with TRBD1. The ends lost 5 bases at V and 6 bases at J; junction bases unmatched: 10. This CDR3 is built from 15 residues. CDR3 DNA: TGTGCCAGCAGTCCCCGGACAGGGGTTCGTGATGGCTACACCTTC. Its protein product is CASSPRTGVRDGYTF.

This clonotype was detected ten times or more. CDR3 in amino acids: CSARGSTEAFF. CDR3 DNA sequence: TGCAGTGCTAGGGGGAGCACTGAAGCTTTCTTT. The rearrangement joins TRBV20-1 to TRBJ1-1, with no clear D. CDR3 size: 11 residues. Trimming left V 3 bases short and J 4 bases short, with 6 bases between. Per the germline V gene, CDR1 is DFQATT and CDR2 is SNEGSKA (reference sequence).

This clonotype showed up just a few times. A much more abundant neighbour one base away suggests this may be a read error. This chain connects TRBV6-6 to TRBJ1-5; D is perhaps TRBD1 (5 bases). CDR1 MNHNY and CDR2 SVGAGI come from the germline V gene (reference sequence). This CDR3 has 18 amino acids. The V end lost 2 bases, the J end lost 2 bases, and 19 bases lay between the germline ends. CDR3 coding DNA: TGTGCCAGCAGTTACGGTCTTAATGGGGACGTGGGCAATCAGCCCCAGCATTTT. Protein sequence: CASSYGLNGDVGNQPQHF.

This clonotype was counted at least ten times. This chain joins TRBV29-1 and TRBJ2-1; 13 bases align to TRBD2. The germline CDR1 and CDR2 sequences are SQVTM and ANQGSEA. The J segment lost 7 bases and the V segment lost 3 bases, leaving 12 bases of the junction unmatched. The CDR3 runs 17 residues. CDR3 nucleotide sequence: TGCAGCGTTGATAAACACACTAGCGGGGGGGCCGGGAATGAGCAGTTCTTC. It is translated as CSVDKHTSGGAGNEQFF.